This T cell receptor beta chain was profiled in a study of T cell repertoires in cytomegalovirus infection. Study-level information: CMV epitopes, recently identified HLA-C-restricted and well-studied HLA-B-restricted, were used. Matching HLA type and CMV infection were both indicated by public TCR beta signatures.

Findings and limits, study-wide: There were carriers of CMV plus the relevant HLA, and cumulative public TCR beta family frequency identified them. HLA-C-restricted CMV clonotypes gave the most frequent clonotype in two of eight donors.

TCRdb called the reads again in MiXCR, with one record for every CDR3 protein. The data contain over 55,000 distinct CDR3 sequences, around 20% of them singletons. Germline lookup yields CDR1 MGHRA and CDR2 YSYEKL. Trimming left V 5 bases short and J 3 bases short, with 14 bases between. CDR3 length: 14 residues. The sample holds a few counts of this clonotype. Its specificity is unknown. The clonotype was recovered from a human donor in good health (CMV status not recorded). Some clones in this sample may be carry-over from other donors' samples. The specimen comprised CD8+ T cells from cultured PBMCs, sampled from culture after CMV antigen stimulation. V and J are TRBV4-1 and TRBJ2-7, with D perhaps matching TRBD1 (5 bases). As DNA, the CDR3 is TGCGCCAGCAGCTCCAGGGTGTCGGGCTACGAGCAGTACTTC. Translating it yields CASSSRVSGYEQYF.